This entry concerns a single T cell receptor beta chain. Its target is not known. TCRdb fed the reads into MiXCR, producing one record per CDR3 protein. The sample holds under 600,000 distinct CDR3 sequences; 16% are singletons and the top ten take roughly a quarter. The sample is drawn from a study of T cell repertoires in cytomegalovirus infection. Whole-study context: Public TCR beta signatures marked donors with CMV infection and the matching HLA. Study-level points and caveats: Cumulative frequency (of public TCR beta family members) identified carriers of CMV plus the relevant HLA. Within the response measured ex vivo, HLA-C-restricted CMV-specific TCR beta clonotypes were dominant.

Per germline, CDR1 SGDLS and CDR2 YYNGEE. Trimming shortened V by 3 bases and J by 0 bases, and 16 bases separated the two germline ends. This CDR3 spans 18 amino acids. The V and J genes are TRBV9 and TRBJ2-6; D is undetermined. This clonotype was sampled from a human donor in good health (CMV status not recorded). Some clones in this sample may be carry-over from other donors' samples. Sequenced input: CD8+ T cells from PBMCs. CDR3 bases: TGTGCCAGCAGCGCCCCCAAGAGATTCGTCTCTGGGGCCAACGTCCTGACTTTC. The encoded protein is CASSAPKRFVSGANVLTF.